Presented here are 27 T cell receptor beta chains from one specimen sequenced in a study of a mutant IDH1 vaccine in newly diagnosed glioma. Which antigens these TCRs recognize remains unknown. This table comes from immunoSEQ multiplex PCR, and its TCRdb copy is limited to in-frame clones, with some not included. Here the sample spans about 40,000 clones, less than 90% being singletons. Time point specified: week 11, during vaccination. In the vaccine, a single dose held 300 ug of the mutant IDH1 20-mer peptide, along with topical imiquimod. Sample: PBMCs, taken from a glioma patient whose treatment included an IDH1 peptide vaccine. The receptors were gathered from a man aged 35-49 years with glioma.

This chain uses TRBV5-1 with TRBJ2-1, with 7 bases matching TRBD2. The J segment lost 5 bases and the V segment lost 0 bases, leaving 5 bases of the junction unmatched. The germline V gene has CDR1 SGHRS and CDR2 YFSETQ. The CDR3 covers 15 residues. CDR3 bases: TGCGCCAGCAGCTTGGGCGGGAGCATAGACAATGAGCAGTTCTTC. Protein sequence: CASSLGGSIDNEQFF.

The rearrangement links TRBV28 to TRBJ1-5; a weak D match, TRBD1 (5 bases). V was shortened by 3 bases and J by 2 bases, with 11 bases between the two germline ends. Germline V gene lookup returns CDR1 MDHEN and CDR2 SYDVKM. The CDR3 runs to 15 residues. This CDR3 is CASSFHGAGNQPQHF. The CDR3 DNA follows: TGTGCCAGCAGTTTCCATGGGGCCGGCAATCAGCCCCAGCATTTT.

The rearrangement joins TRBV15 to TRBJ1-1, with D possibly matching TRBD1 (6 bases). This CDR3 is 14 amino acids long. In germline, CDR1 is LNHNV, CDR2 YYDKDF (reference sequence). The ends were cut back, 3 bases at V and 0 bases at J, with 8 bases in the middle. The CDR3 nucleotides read TGTGCCACCAGCAGGAGGACAGTGAACACTGAAGCTTTCTTT. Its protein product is CATSRRTVNTEAFF.

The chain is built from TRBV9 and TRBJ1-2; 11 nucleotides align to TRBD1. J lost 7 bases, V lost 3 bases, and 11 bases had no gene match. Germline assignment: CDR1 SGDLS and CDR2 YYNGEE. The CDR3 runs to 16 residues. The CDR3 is CASSARGGGQGVGYTF. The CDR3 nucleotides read TGTGCCAGCAGCGCAAGAGGGGGGGGACAGGGGGTTGGCTACACCTTC. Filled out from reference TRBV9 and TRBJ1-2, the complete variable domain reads DSGVTQTPKHLITATGQRVTLRCSPRSGDLSVYWYQQSLDQGLQFLIQYYNGEERAKGNILERFSAQQFPDLHSELNLSSLELGDSALYFCASSARGGGQGVGYTFGSGTRLTVV.

The CDR3 loop is CASSQEVLGREQFF. DNA for the CDR3: TGTGCCAGCAGCCAAGAGGTACTAGGACGGGAGCAGTTCTTC. The chain carries TRBV4-2 and TRBJ2-1, with TRBD2 as a possible D gene (5 bases). Germline V gene lookup returns CDR1 LGHNA and CDR2 YNFKEQ. Trimming removed 0 bases from V and 10 bases from J, with 13 bases in between. The CDR3 has 14 residues.

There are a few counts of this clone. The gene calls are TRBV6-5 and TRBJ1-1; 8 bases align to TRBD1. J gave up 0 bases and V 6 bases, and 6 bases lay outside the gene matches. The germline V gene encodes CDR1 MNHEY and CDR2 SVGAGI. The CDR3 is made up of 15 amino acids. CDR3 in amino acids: CASRYGQGMNTEAFF. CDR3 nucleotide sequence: TGTGCCAGCAGGTATGGACAGGGTATGAACACTGAAGCTTTCTTT.

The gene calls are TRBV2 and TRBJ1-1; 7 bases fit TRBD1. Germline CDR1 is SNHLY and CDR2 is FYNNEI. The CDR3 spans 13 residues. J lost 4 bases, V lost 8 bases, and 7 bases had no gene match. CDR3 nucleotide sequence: TGTGCCAGCGGATCCACAGGGGTCACTGAAGCTTTCTTT. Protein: CASGSTGVTEAFF. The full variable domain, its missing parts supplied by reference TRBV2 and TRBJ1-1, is EPEVTQTPSHQVTQMGQEVILRCVPISNHLYFYWYRQILGQKVEFLVSFYNNEISEKSEIFDDQFSVERPDGSNFTLKIRSTKLEDSAMYFCASGSTGVTEAFFGQGTRLTVV.

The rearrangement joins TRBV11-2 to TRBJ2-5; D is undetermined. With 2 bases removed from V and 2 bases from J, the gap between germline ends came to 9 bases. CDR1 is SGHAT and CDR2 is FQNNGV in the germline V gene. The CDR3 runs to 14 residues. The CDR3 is CASSLRTAQETQYF. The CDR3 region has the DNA TGTGCCAGCAGCTTACGAACAGCACAAGAGACCCAGTACTTC.

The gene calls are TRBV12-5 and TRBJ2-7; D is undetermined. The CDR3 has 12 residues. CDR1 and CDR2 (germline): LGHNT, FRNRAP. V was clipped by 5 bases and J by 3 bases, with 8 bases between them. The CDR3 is CASGQALYEQYF. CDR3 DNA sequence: TGTGCTAGTGGTCAAGCTCTCTACGAGCAGTACTTC.

As DNA, the CDR3 is TGTGCCAGCAGAGAGGGACATCGCAATGAAAAACTGTTTTTT. It encodes CASREGHRNEKLFF. This chain links TRBV7-2 with TRBJ1-4; TRBD1 is a possible D gene (6 bases). The germline gives CDR1 SGHTA, CDR2 FQGNSA. The V end lost 6 bases, the J end lost 5 bases, and 13 bases lay between the germline ends. The CDR3 consists of 14 residues. Full variable domain (missing parts from reference TRBV7-2 and TRBJ1-4): GAGVSQSPSNKVTEKGKDVELRCDPISGHTALYWYRQSLGQGLEFLIYFQGNSAPDKSGLPSDRFSAERTGGSVSTLTIQRTQQEDSAVYLCASREGHRNEKLFFGSGTQLSVL.

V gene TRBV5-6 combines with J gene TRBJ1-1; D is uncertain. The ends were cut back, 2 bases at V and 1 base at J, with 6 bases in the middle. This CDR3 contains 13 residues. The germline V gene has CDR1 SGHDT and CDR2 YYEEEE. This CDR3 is CASSFGRNTEAFF. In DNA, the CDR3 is TGTGCCAGCAGCTTCGGGCGGAACACTGAAGCTTTCTTT.

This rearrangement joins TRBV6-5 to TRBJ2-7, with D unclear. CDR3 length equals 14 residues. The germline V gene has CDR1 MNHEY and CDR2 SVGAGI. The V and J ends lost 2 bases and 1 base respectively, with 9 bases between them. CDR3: CASSYERFSYEQYF. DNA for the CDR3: TGTGCCAGCAGTTACGAGAGGTTTTCCTACGAGCAGTACTTC.

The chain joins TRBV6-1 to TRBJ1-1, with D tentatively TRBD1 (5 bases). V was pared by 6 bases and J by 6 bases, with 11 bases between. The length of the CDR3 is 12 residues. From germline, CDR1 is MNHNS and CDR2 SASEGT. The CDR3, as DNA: TGTGCCAGCAGGAGGGGCTACGCTGAAGCTTTCTTT. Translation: CASRRGYAEAFF.

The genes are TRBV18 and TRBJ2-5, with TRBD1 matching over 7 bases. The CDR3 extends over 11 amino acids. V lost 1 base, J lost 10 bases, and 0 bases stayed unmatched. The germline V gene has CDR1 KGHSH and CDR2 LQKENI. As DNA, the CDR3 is TGTGCCAGCTCACCACGACAGGGCCAGTACTTC. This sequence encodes CASSPRQGQYF.

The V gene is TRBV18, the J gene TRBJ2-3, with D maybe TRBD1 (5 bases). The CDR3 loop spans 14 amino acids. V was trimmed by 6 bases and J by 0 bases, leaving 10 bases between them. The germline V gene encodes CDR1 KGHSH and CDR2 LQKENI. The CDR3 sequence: CASSLDRSTDTQYF. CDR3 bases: TGTGCCAGCTCCCTCGACAGAAGCACAGATACGCAGTATTTT.

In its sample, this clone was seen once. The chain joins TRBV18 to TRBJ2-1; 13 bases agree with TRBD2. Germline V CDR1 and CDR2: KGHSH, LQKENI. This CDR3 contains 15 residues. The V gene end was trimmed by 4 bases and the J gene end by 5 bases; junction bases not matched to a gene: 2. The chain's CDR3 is CASSLTSGRNNEQFF. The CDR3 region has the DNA TGTGCCAGCTCACTGACTAGCGGGAGGAACAATGAGCAGTTCTTC.

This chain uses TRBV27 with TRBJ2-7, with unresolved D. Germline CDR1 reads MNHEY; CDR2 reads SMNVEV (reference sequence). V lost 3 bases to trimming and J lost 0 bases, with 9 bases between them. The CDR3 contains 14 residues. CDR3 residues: CASSLLAPSYEQYF. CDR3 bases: TGTGCCAGCAGTTTGCTGGCACCCTCCTACGAGCAGTACTTC.

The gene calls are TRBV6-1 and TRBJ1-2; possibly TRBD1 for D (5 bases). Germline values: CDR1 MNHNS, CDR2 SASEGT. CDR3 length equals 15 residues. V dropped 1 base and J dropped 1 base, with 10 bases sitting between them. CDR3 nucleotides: TGTGCCAGCAGTGAAGTCCAGGGCATTAACTATGGCTACACCTTC. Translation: CASSEVQGINYGYTF.

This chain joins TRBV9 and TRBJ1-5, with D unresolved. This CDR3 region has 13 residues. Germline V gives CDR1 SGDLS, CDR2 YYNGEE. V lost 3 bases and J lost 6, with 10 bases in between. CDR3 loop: CASSAAGSQPQHF. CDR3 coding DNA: TGTGCCAGCAGCGCCGCCGGGAGTCAGCCCCAGCATTTT. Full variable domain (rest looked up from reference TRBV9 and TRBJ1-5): DSGVTQTPKHLITATGQRVTLRCSPRSGDLSVYWYQQSLDQGLQFLIQYYNGEERAKGNILERFSAQQFPDLHSELNLSSLELGDSALYFCASSAAGSQPQHFGDGTRLSIL.

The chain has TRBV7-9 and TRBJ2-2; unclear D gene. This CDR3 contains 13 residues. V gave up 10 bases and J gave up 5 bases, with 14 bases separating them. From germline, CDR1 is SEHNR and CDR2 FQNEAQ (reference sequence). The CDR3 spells CATGITTTGELFF. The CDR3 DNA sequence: TGTGCCACCGGAATTACAACAACCGGGGAGCTGTTTTTT.

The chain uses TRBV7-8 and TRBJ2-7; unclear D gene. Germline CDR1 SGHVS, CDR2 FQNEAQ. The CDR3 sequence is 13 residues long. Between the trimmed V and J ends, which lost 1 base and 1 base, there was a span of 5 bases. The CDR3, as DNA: TGTGCCAGCAGCTTAGTAGTTTCCTACGAGCAGTACTTC. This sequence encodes CASSLVVSYEQYF.

The CDR3 is CASSQEMSNHRGYTF. CDR3 DNA: TGCGCCAGCAGCCAAGAGATGAGTAACCACCGGGGCTACACCTTC. The chain uses TRBV4-1 and TRBJ1-2; D call uncertain. V lost 0 bases and J 8 bases, leaving 16 bases between the germline ends. Germline V gene sequence: CDR1 MGHRA, CDR2 YSYEKL. The CDR3 sequence is 15 residues long.

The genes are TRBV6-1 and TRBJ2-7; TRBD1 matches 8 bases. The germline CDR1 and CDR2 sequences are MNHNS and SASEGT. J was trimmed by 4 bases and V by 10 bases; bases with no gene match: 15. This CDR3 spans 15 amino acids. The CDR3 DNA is TGTGCCACCACAGAAGGACAGGGCCAACCTTACGAGCAGTACTTC. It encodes CATTEGQGQPYEQYF.

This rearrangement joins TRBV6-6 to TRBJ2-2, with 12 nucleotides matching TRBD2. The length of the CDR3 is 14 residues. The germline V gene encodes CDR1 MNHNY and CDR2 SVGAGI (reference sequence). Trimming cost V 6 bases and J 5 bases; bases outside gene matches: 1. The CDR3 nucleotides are TGTGCCAGCAGAGGGACTAGCGGGACCGGGGAGCTGTTTTTT. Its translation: CASRGTSGTGELFF.

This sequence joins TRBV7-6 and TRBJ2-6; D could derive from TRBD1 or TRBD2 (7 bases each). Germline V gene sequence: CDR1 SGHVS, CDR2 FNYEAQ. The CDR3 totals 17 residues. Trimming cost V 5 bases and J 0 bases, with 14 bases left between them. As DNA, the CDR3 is TGTGCCAGCAGCCCCCAGGGGGGGCCCTCTGGGGCCAACGTCCTGACTTTC. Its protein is CASSPQGGPSGANVLTF.

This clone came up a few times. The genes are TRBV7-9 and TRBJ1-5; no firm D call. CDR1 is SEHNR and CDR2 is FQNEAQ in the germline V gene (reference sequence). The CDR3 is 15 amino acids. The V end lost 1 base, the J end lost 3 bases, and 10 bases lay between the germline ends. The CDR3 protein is CASSLGYRTNQPQHF. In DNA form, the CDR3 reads TGTGCCAGCAGCTTAGGTTACAGAACCAATCAGCCCCAGCATTTT.

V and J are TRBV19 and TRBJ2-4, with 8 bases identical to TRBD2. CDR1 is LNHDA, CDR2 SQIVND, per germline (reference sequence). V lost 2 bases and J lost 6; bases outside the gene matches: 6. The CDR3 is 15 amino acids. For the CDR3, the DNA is TGTGCCAGTAGTATAAGTGGACTAGCTGGAAACATTCAGTACTTC. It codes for CASSISGLAGNIQYF.